These 22 T cell receptor beta chains originate from one sample sequenced in a study of blood T cells in healthy people across ages. Primed by a sample-barcoded 5' primer and a J-beta primer mix, a second PCR proceeded for about 7 to 12 cycles. TCRdb re-called the 5' RACE reads with MiXCR, one entry per CDR3 protein. Of about 1.4 million distinct CDR3 sequences listed, around 55% were seen once; the top ten hold more than 6%. Specimen: blood. These TCRs come from a man aged 18 to 30 in good health.

As concerns this clonotype: At one end, the junction sequence differs from germline, possibly due to a read error. The gene calls are TRBV7-7 and TRBJ2-5; D is uncertain. The CDR3 runs to 13 residues. The germline gives CDR1 SSHAT, CDR2 FNYEAQ (reference sequence). For the CDR3, the DNA is TGTGCTAGCAGCACCGGACGGTTAGAGACCCAGTACTTC. Protein sequence: CASSTGRLETQYF.

A word on this clonotype: The junction shows a germline mismatch at one end, possibly a read error. The V gene is TRBV4-1, the J gene TRBJ2-6, with D tentatively TRBD1 (5 bases). The germline CDR1 and CDR2 sequences are MGHRA and YSYEKL. CDR3 length: 19 amino acids. Written as DNA, the CDR3 is TGCGCCAGCAGCCAAGTTCTCAGACCCATCGGATCTGGGGCCGACGTCCTGACTTTC. Translated, it gives CASSQVLRPIGSGADVLTF.

CDR3 sequence reads: CASSQGIRGEAFF. In DNA form, the CDR3 reads TGCGCCAGCAGCCAGGGGATTAGGGGTGAAGCTTTCTTT. V and J are TRBV4-1 and TRBJ1-1; TRBD1 is a possible D gene (5 bases). The CDR3 runs 13 residues. CDR1 and CDR2 from the germline V gene are MGHRA and YSYEKL. Deletions cut 3 bases from V and 7 bases from J, with 12 bases between.

This clonotype was picked up one time. The V and J genes are TRBV4-1 and TRBJ1-5, with a possible D match to TRBD1 (6 bases). This CDR3 is built from 15 residues. Germline CDR1 reads MGHRA; CDR2 reads YSYEKL. The ends were cut back, 1 base at V and 6 bases at J, with 13 bases in the middle. DNA of the CDR3: TGCGCCAGCAGCCAAGCTACAGGGATCGGTCAGCCCCAGCATTTT. Translated, it gives CASSQATGIGQPQHF.

The rearrangement joins TRBV10-2 to TRBJ2-2; 7 bases agree with TRBD2. The CDR3 totals 15 residues. J lost 5 bases, V lost 9 bases, and 12 bases had no gene match. Germline V gene sequence: CDR1 WSHSY, CDR2 SAAADI. CDR3: CASSDIRAGTGELFF. CDR3 bases: TGCGCCAGTTCTGATATCCGAGCGGGAACCGGGGAGCTGTTTTTT.

The rearrangement joins TRBV6-5 to TRBJ2-3; 9 bases map to TRBD1. In germline, CDR1 is MNHEY, CDR2 SVGAGI. J gave up 4 bases and V 6 bases, and 8 bases lay outside the gene matches. The CDR3 sequence is 15 residues long. CDR3 bases: TGTGCCAGCAGCTACGGGACAGGGAGATCAGATACGCAGTATTTT. It yields the protein CASSYGTGRSDTQYF.

This clonotype was observed many times. CDR3 amino acids: CASSLDRANYGYTF. The CDR3 nucleotides are TGTGCCAGCAGCCTGGACAGAGCTAACTATGGCTACACCTTC. This sequence joins TRBV7-2 and TRBJ1-2; a possible D gene is TRBD1 (6 bases). V shed 5 bases and J shed 0 bases, with 10 bases lying between them. There are 14 residues in the CDR3. Per germline, CDR1 SGHTA and CDR2 FQGNSA.

In nucleotides, the CDR3 is TGTGCCACCAGTGATTTCCGGGACGGCGGTGAAGCTTTCTTT. Its translation is CATSDFRDGGEAFF. This chain connects TRBV24-1 to TRBJ1-1, with D possibly matching TRBD1 (5 bases). The germline CDR1 and CDR2 sequences are KGHDR and SFDVKD. This CDR3 has 14 residues. V gave up 1 base and J gave up 7 bases, with 12 bases separating them.

The chain links TRBV6-1 to TRBJ2-1; D possibly corresponds to TRBD2 (6 bases). V was shortened by 6 bases and J by 0 bases, with 18 bases between the two germline ends. Germline CDR1 MNHNS, CDR2 SASEGT. This CDR3 comprises 17 residues. The chain's CDR3 is CASSSKVRGTSYNEQFF. The CDR3 DNA sequence: TGTGCCAGCAGCTCCAAGGTTCGCGGGACCTCCTACAATGAGCAGTTCTTC.

The chain has TRBV9 and TRBJ2-5; 13 nucleotides match TRBD2. CDR3 length: 18 amino acids. Germline V gives CDR1 SGDLS, CDR2 YYNGEE. The ends lost 3 bases at V and 0 bases at J; junction bases unmatched: 8. CDR3 region: CASSASLAGGPDQETQYF. In DNA form, the CDR3 reads TGTGCCAGCAGCGCCTCACTAGCGGGAGGGCCGGACCAAGAGACCCAGTACTTC.

This chain connects TRBV30 to TRBJ2-7; D is perhaps TRBD1 or TRBD2 (6 bases each). V gave up 6 bases and J gave up 2 bases, with 14 bases separating them. The CDR3 loop spans 13 amino acids. From germline, CDR1 is GTSNPN and CDR2 SVGIG (reference sequence). The CDR3 nucleotides are TGTGCCTGCTCCGGGGGCAGCACCTACGAGCAGTACTTC. This encodes CACSGGSTYEQYF.

The rearrangement links TRBV24-1 to TRBJ2-1, with a tentative D call TRBD2 (5 bases). In germline, CDR1 is KGHDR, CDR2 SFDVKD. The V end was cut by 5 bases, the J end by 6 bases, with 10 bases between. The CDR3 contains 13 residues. The CDR3 DNA follows: TGTGCCACCAGTGTCGGAGGCACCAATGAGCAGTTCTTC. Its translation is CATSVGGTNEQFF.

This clonotype was detected only a few times. This chain links TRBV20-1 with TRBJ2-7; no firm D call. The V end lost 6 bases, the J end lost 0 bases, and 15 bases lay between the germline ends. Germline CDR1 DFQATT, CDR2 SNEGSKA (reference sequence). This CDR3 comprises 14 residues. The CDR3 loop is CSALYPGNSYEQYF. The CDR3 DNA sequence: TGCAGTGCCCTATACCCAGGAAACTCCTACGAGCAGTACTTC.

This clonotype was counted between two and nine times. The chain employs TRBV29-1 and TRBJ1-1, with D unclear. The CDR3 sequence is 13 residues long. Germline CDR1 and CDR2: SQVTM and ANQGSEA. V lost 0 bases and J 1 base, leaving 6 bases between the germline ends. CDR3 in amino acids: CSVEDGQNTEAFF. In DNA, the CDR3 is TGCAGCGTTGAAGATGGCCAGAACACTGAAGCTTTCTTT.

This clonotype was seen a single time. The genes are TRBV10-3 and TRBJ2-1, with D tentatively TRBD2 (6 bases). The ends were cut back, 7 bases at V and 8 bases at J, with 15 bases in the middle. From germline, CDR1 is ENHRY and CDR2 SYGVKD. The CDR3 has 13 amino acids. The CDR3 reads CAIISRAGDEQFF. The CDR3 bases are TGTGCCATCATTTCCCGAGCGGGCGATGAGCAGTTCTTC.

Remarks on this clonotype: At one of its ends the junction is not consistent with the germline gene, which may arise from a read error. The chain employs TRBV7-7 and TRBJ2-5; no reliable D call. This CDR3 comprises 14 residues. Germline V gene data show CDR1 as SSHAT and CDR2 as FNYEAQ (reference sequence). The CDR3 spells CASSLERWGETQYF. CDR3 bases: TGTGCTAGCAGCTTAGAACGGTGGGGAGAGACCCAGTACTTC.

This clonotype was seen more than once but under ten times. This rearrangement joins TRBV4-1 to TRBJ1-2, with D unclear. Germline CDR1 is MGHRA and CDR2 is YSYEKL. V was shortened by 1 base and J by 1 base, with 13 bases between the two germline ends. The CDR3 is 16 amino acids. CDR3 sequence (DNA): TGCGCCAGCAGCCAAGGGAGGCAAGGGCTTAACTATGGCTACACCTTC. Its translation: CASSQGRQGLNYGYTF.

The chain has TRBV20-1 and TRBJ2-5; D remains unclear. The V gene's germline CDR1 is DFQATT and CDR2 SNEGSKA (reference sequence). The V and J ends lost 5 bases and 1 base respectively, with 8 bases between them. This CDR3 is 12 amino acids long. The CDR3 DNA reads TGCAGTGCTCCAGTGTCCCAAGAGACCCAGTACTTC. This encodes CSAPVSQETQYF.

This clonotype has just a few counts. This rearrangement joins TRBV6-6 to TRBJ2-1; D possibly matches TRBD1 or TRBD2 (5 bases each). The V and J ends lost 2 bases and 2 bases respectively, with 7 bases between them. The germline V gene encodes CDR1 MNHNY and CDR2 SVGAGI (reference sequence). The CDR3 is 14 amino acids. The CDR3 DNA is TGTGCCAGCAGTTACCGAGGGGCCTACAATGAGCAGTTCTTC. Its protein product is CASSYRGAYNEQFF.

V is TRBV4-1 and J is TRBJ1-5; TRBD1 matches 8 bases. The germline V gene encodes CDR1 MGHRA and CDR2 YSYEKL. This CDR3 is 16 amino acids long. V shed 2 bases and J 2 bases; nucleotides not matched to a gene: 5. This chain's CDR3 is CASSQTGQAGNQPQHF. The CDR3 DNA reads as TGCGCCAGCAGCCAAACGGGACAGGCCGGCAATCAGCCCCAGCATTTT.

V is TRBV10-3 and J is TRBJ2-5; D perhaps matches TRBD1 (5 bases). Germline CDR1 ENHRY, CDR2 SYGVKD. V lost 7 bases to trimming and J lost 1 base, with 13 bases between them. The CDR3 totals 14 residues. CDR3 coding DNA: TGTGCCATCACCGACGACAGAACCCAAGAGACCCAGTACTTC. Translated, it gives CAITDDRTQETQYF.

This chain uses TRBV9 with TRBJ2-5; maybe TRBD2 (7 bases). The CDR3 has 16 residues. Trimming removed 4 bases at V and 4 bases at J, with 20 bases between. Germline lookup yields CDR1 SGDLS and CDR2 YYNGEE. CDR3 region: CASSPWGGIGVETQYF. The CDR3 coding sequence is TGTGCCAGCAGCCCCTGGGGGGGCATAGGAGTAGAGACCCAGTACTTC.